These 9 T cell receptor beta chains came from one sample sequenced in a study of Graves' ophthalmopathy and Graves' hyperthyroidism. RNA served as the template for amplifying TCR beta CDR3 regions. HTBI-primed RT-PCR formed the first round, and a multiplex PCR formed the second. A single record per CDR3 protein comes from TCRdb applying MiXCR to the multiplex PCR reads. This table has more than 300,000 distinct CDR3 sequences, approximately 15% appearing once. The sequencing sample was made of peripheral blood. The receptors were gathered from a woman aged 18-29 years with stable Graves' hyperthyroidism.

This clonotype came up many times. V gene TRBV12-3 or TRBV12-4 combines with J gene TRBJ1-5; the D gene is possibly TRBD1 (5 bases). The ends were cut back, 5 bases at V and 5 bases at J, with 16 bases in the middle. The CDR3 is 15 amino acids. The CDR3 nucleotides read TGTGCCAGCAGTGCGCGGGGCCTGAAGTATCAGCCCCAGCATTTT. It yields the protein CASSARGLKYQPQHF.

This clonotype was counted many times. The chain employs TRBV28 and TRBJ2-2; D not resolved. Looked up from germline, CDR1 is MDHEN and CDR2 is SYDVKM. V gave up 7 bases and J gave up 0 bases, with 15 bases separating them. This CDR3 contains 16 residues. CDR3 sequence (DNA): TGTGCCAGCACCCTCCCTGGCCATACGAACACCGGGGAGCTGTTTTTT. Protein product: CASTLPGHTNTGELFF.

Worth noting for this clonotype: A much bigger clone sits one base away, suggesting this may be a read error. The chain recombines TRBV7-9 with TRBJ2-5; D ambiguous. V was trimmed by 5 bases and J by 8 bases, leaving 18 bases between them. The germline V gene has CDR1 SEHNR and CDR2 FQNEAQ (reference sequence). The CDR3 length is 14 residues. The CDR3 spells CASSLRQEHSTQYF. The CDR3 DNA reads TGTGCCAGCAGCCTCAGGCAGGAACACTCCACCCAGTACTTC.

The table lists this clonotype with a few counts. CDR3 region: CASSFSRLWGTEAFF. In DNA form, the CDR3 reads TGTGCCAGCAGCTTTTCGCGCCTCTGGGGAACTGAAGCTTTCTTT. The rearrangement links TRBV7-2 to TRBJ1-1, with D unclear. Trimming pared 3 bases from V and 5 bases from J, leaving 16 bases between. Germline values: CDR1 SGHTA, CDR2 FQGNSA. The CDR3 extends over 15 amino acids.

This clonotype was recorded many times. The J gene is TRBJ2-7, the V gene TRBV13; no clear D. V gave up 5 bases and J gave up 7 bases, with 15 bases separating them. In germline, CDR1 is PRHDT, CDR2 FYEKMQ (reference sequence). This CDR3 region has 13 residues. CDR3 sequence: CASSPLWVEEQYF. The CDR3, as DNA: TGTGCCAGCAGCCCCCTTTGGGTTGAGGAGCAGTACTTC.

This clonotype was seen ten or more times. The chain combines TRBV12-3 or TRBV12-4 with TRBJ1-5, with no clear D. V dropped 6 bases and J dropped 2 bases, with 17 bases sitting between them. This CDR3 region has 16 residues. CDR3 in amino acids: CASSSILGRRNQPQHF. The CDR3 bases are TGTGCCAGCAGCTCCATTCTCGGGAGACGCAATCAGCCCCAGCATTTT.

This clonotype was seen many times. The V call is TRBV19, the J call TRBJ1-1, with no clear D. Germline V lookup: CDR1 LNHDA, CDR2 SQIVND (reference sequence). V lost 4 bases and J lost 0, with 9 bases in between. The CDR3 runs 14 residues. The CDR3: CASSTLIMNTEAFF. DNA for the CDR3: TGTGCCAGTAGTACCCTCATCATGAACACTGAAGCTTTCTTT.

The chain links TRBV30 to TRBJ1-2, with a weak D call TRBD1 (5 bases). Per germline, CDR1 GTSNPN and CDR2 SVGIG (reference sequence). The CDR3 sequence is 15 residues long. The V end lost 5 bases, the J end lost 4 bases, and 20 bases lay between the germline ends. This chain's CDR3 is CAWDRDLLAGYGYTF. CDR3 sequence (DNA): TGTGCCTGGGACCGGGACCTCCTCGCGGGCTATGGCTACACCTTC.

The table lists this clonotype with many counts. This chain links TRBV6-2 or TRBV6-3 with TRBJ2-2; 7 positions agree with TRBD1. Germline V CDR1 and CDR2: MNHEY, SVGEGT. The CDR3 runs 15 residues. Trimming took 10 bases from V and 3 from J; bases not matched to a gene: 11. CDR3 sequence reads: CATGQAGFDTGELFF. The CDR3 DNA reads as TGTGCCACCGGACAGGCGGGTTTCGACACCGGGGAGCTGTTTTTT.